This T cell receptor beta chain was sequenced for a study of CD8+CD57+ T cells in acquired aplastic anemia. Whole-study context: CD4+ and CD8+ cells, once sorted, gave DNA averaging roughly 3 ug. Study-level points and caveats: Patient and control CD8+ Simpson's diversity was not significantly different.

Genomic DNA, serving as template, underwent TCR beta VDJ and CDR3 profiling. TCRdb recomputed calls from the reads with MiXCR, one row per CDR3 protein. In the table there are about 170,000 distinct CDR3 sequences, about 60% of which are singletons. Per germline, CDR1 ENHRY and CDR2 SYGVKD. The CDR3 is 14 amino acids. With 2 bases clipped from V and 5 bases from J, the junction kept 0 bases outside the gene matches. About this clonotype: Its antigen is still unknown.

This receptor was obtained from a human donor in good health. Sequencing was done on a sample of sorted CD4+, CD8+, or CD8+CD57+ T cells (not recorded which) from PBMCs. The chain combines TRBV10-3 with TRBJ2-1; 10 bases align to TRBD2. The CDR3 here is CAISEGLADNEQFF. DNA for the CDR3: TGTGCCATCAGTGAGGGACTAGCGGACAATGAGCAGTTCTTC.